The clone carrying this TCR beta chain was found a few times. Its antigen is not identified. V was shortened by 6 bases and J by 2 bases, with 9 bases between the two germline ends. Germline V gene data show CDR1 as GTSNPN and CDR2 as SVGIG (reference sequence). There are 12 residues in the CDR3. This sample is part of a study of T-cell memory formation after mild COVID-19. Whole-study context: TCR clusters were mostly confined to one donor each.

TCRdb redid the calling of the 5' RACE reads with MiXCR, one entry per CDR3 protein. The sample includes tens of thousands of distinct CDR3 sequences, about 12% of them seen just once. Overall study results and limits: Specificity for SARS-CoV-2 was not confirmed among the second-wave clones peaking on day 37.

The sample taken for sequencing was PBMCs or a T cell subset sorted from them (not recorded which). This sequence joins TRBV30 and TRBJ2-3; the D is unclear. The sequence was obtained from an adult woman who had mild COVID-19 (a few samples of this study predate the infection). Cell type and time point are not known. Here the CDR3 reads CACEYDTDTQYF. Here the CDR3 DNA reads TGTGCCTGCGAGTATGACACAGATACGCAGTATTTT.